This paragraph reports one T cell receptor (beta chain). The sample originates from a study of blood T cell repertoires in COVID-19. Trimming stripped 1 base from V and 7 bases from J, with 14 bases between. CDR3 length: 15 amino acids. Germline values: CDR1 SNHLY, CDR2 FYNNEI. Data came from immunoSEQ multiplex PCR; TCRdb stores just in-frame clones and leaves some out. This table holds more than 300,000 clones, around 89% found once. This sequence was found in a man aged 18 to 30 who had recovered from COVID-19. The source material was peripheral blood. The rearrangement links TRBV2 to TRBJ1-5, with D tentatively TRBD1 (6 bases). The CDR3 sequence is CASSEDGQGSQPQHF. The CDR3 nucleotides are TGTGCCAGCAGTGAAGATGGGCAGGGGAGCCAGCCCCAGCATTTT.